Each of the 17 T cell receptor beta chains below was sequenced from the same sample in a study of T cells in Graves' hyperthyroidism and ophthalmopathy. Researchers took RNA transcripts and amplified the TCR beta CDR3 regions from them. Using the HTBI primer set, a first-round RT-PCR was run on the TCR CDR3. From the multiplex PCR reads, TCRdb called clonotypes with MiXCR, one entry per CDR3 protein. The sample includes approximately 150,000 distinct CDR3 sequences, 9.4% of them seen just once. Sequenced sample: blood. These receptors all come from a woman under 30 with Graves' hyperthyroidism that later progressed to Graves' ophthalmopathy.

In this sample, this clonotype turned up many times. This chain joins TRBV7-3 and TRBJ1-2, with unresolved D. V was shortened by 6 bases and J by 2 bases, with 10 bases between the two germline ends. CDR3 length: 13 amino acids. Germline values: CDR1 SGHTA, CDR2 FQGTGA. The CDR3 region has the DNA TGTGCCAGCAGTGAACAAGGCAACTATGGCTACACCTTC. Amino acid sequence: CASSEQGNYGYTF.

This clonotype was detected ten times or more. This rearrangement joins TRBV5-4 to TRBJ2-2; TRBD1 aligns across 7 bases. The trim removed 4 bases at V and 4 bases at J, leaving 7 bases unmatched. Germline V CDR1 and CDR2: SGHNT, YYREEE (reference sequence). CDR3 length: 15 residues. CDR3 residues: CASSVTGVGTGELFF. CDR3 sequence (DNA): TGTGCCAGCAGCGTTACAGGGGTCGGCACCGGGGAGCTGTTTTTT. Using reference TRBV5-4 and TRBJ2-2 for the parts outside the CDR3, the full variable domain is ETGVTQSPTHLIKTRGQQVTLRCSSQSGHNTVSWYQQALGQGPQFIFQYYREEENGRGNFPPRFSGLQFPNYSSELNVNALELDDSALYLCASSVTGVGTGELFFGEGSRLTVL.

The gene calls are TRBV5-1 and TRBJ2-6; 9 nucleotides agree with TRBD1. From germline, CDR1 is SGHRS and CDR2 YFSETQ. The CDR3 length is 18 residues. Trimming removed 4 bases from V and 4 bases from J; junction bases left unmatched: 12. CDR3 protein: CASSNSYTGGFGANVLTF. CDR3 sequence (DNA): TGCGCCAGCAGCAACTCCTATACAGGGGGCTTCGGGGCCAACGTCCTGACTTTC.

This clonotype has ten or more counts. The chain has TRBV18 and TRBJ1-4; possibly TRBD1 for D (5 bases). V gave up 4 bases and J gave up 0 bases, with 12 bases separating them. This CDR3 region has 16 residues. The germline V gene has CDR1 KGHSH and CDR2 LQKENI. The CDR3 reads CASSHSGTATNEKLFF. CDR3 in DNA: TGTGCCAGCTCACACTCAGGGACCGCAACTAATGAAAAACTGTTTTTT.

This clonotype has a count of ten or more. The chain employs TRBV28 and TRBJ1-1; D ambiguous. V was trimmed by 8 bases and J by 4 bases, leaving 11 bases between them. From germline, CDR1 is MDHEN and CDR2 SYDVKM. CDR3 length equals 12 residues. The DNA for the CDR3 is TGTGCCAGCCGGCGAACAGTCACTGAAGCTTTCTTT. The encoded protein is CASRRTVTEAFF. The variable domain in full, completed from reference TRBV28 and TRBJ1-1, reads DVKVTQSSRYLVKRTGEKVFLECVQDMDHENMFWYRQDPGLGLRLIYFSYDVKMKEKGDIPEGYSVSREKKERFSLILESASTNQTSMYLCASRRTVTEAFFGQGTRLTVV.

This clonotype was seen more than once but under ten times. The chain recombines TRBV19 with TRBJ2-1; either TRBD1 or TRBD2 may fit D (5 bases each). The ends were cut back, 3 bases at V and 0 bases at J, with 9 bases in the middle. This CDR3 is 15 amino acids long. Looked up from germline, CDR1 is LNHDA and CDR2 is SQIVND (reference sequence). In DNA form, the CDR3 reads TGTGCCAGTAGTATTACTGGGGGCTCCTACAATGAGCAGTTCTTC. It translates to CASSITGGSYNEQFF.

This clonotype has ten or more counts. The chain links TRBV20-1 to TRBJ1-1, with D possibly being TRBD1 (6 bases). Per the germline V gene, CDR1 is DFQATT and CDR2 is SNEGSKA (reference sequence). The CDR3 has 13 amino acids. Trimming removed 1 base from V and 8 bases from J, with 14 bases in between. CDR3 nucleotide sequence: TGCAGTGCTAGAGTCTTACAGGGTATCGAAGCTTTCTTT. This codes for CSARVLQGIEAFF.

The chain links TRBV10-3 to TRBJ2-6; no reliable D call. In germline, CDR1 is ENHRY, CDR2 SYGVKD. V lost 3 bases to trimming and J lost 2 bases, with 11 bases between them. This CDR3 spans 16 amino acids. This chain's CDR3 is CAISDVPGAGANVLTF. CDR3 DNA sequence: TGTGCCATCAGTGATGTTCCGGGTGCTGGGGCCAACGTCCTGACTTTC.

The sample holds a few counts of this clonotype. The J gene is TRBJ2-2, the V gene TRBV10-2, with 14 positions matching TRBD2. Germline V gene sequence: CDR1 WSHSY, CDR2 SAAADI. V lost 7 bases and J lost 1; bases outside the gene matches: 2. The CDR3 is made up of 16 amino acids. The CDR3 DNA reads TGCGCCAGCACTGGACTAGCGGGAGGGAACACCGGGGAGCTGTTTTTT. It specifies CASTGLAGGNTGELFF.

This clonotype was recorded a few times. The CDR3 nucleotides are TGTGCCAGCAGCCCCGGCTCTCTCGGAGGCTATGGCTACACCTTC. Translating it yields CASSPGSLGGYGYTF. The rearrangement joins TRBV4-2 to TRBJ1-2; no definite D call. The CDR3 contains 15 residues. Germline CDR1 is LGHNA and CDR2 is YNFKEQ. V lost 4 bases and J lost 4, with 16 bases in between.

This chain uses TRBV27 with TRBJ2-7, with D unresolved. Germline V gene sequence: CDR1 MNHEY, CDR2 SMNVEV (reference sequence). This CDR3 has 14 amino acids. V was shortened by 8 bases and J by 0 bases, with 14 bases between the two germline ends. CDR3 sequence: CASRWSTSSYEQYF. Written as DNA, the CDR3 is TGTGCCAGCCGTTGGTCCACGAGCTCCTACGAGCAGTACTTC.

This clonotype showed up many times. This chain connects TRBV5-1 to TRBJ2-1; the D call may be TRBD1 or TRBD2 (5 bases each). Germline V gene data show CDR1 as SGHRS and CDR2 as YFSETQ. The CDR3 is 13 residues long. Trimming shortened V by 6 bases and J by 9 bases, and 16 bases separated the two germline ends. CDR3 in amino acids: CASMRDGPSEQFF. DNA of the CDR3: TGCGCCAGCATGAGGGACGGACCCTCTGAGCAGTTCTTC.

This clonotype was observed at least ten times. The CDR3 DNA reads TGTGCCATCAGTGGGACACTAGCGGGGAAGCTTAATAGCACAGATACGCAGTATTTT. Protein: CAISGTLAGKLNSTDTQYF. The gene calls are TRBV10-3 and TRBJ2-3, with 10 bases matching TRBD2. Germline CDR1 and CDR2: ENHRY and SYGVKD. The CDR3 runs 19 residues. The V and J ends lost 4 bases and 0 bases, in that order; junction bases with no gene match: 13.

This clonotype was observed at least ten times. DNA of the CDR3: TGCAGTGCTAGAGATCTCACTAGCGGGAGTATAGAGACCCAGTACTTC. This codes for CSARDLTSGSIETQYF. The gene calls are TRBV20-1 and TRBJ2-5, with TRBD2 matching 11 bases. CDR1 is DFQATT, CDR2 SNEGSKA, per germline (reference sequence). The CDR3 has 16 residues. V lost 0 bases, J lost 4 bases, and 7 bases stayed unmatched.

This clonotype was seen repeatedly, ten times or more. The chain carries TRBV20-1 and TRBJ1-1, with D possibly TRBD1 on 5 matching bases. V lost 0 bases and J lost 5, with 22 bases in between. In germline, CDR1 is DFQATT, CDR2 SNEGSKA (reference sequence). This CDR3 region has 17 residues. The CDR3, as DNA: TGCAGTGCTAGAGAAATGGTGGGGGTGAACAGTTGGACTGAAGCTTTCTTT. Translation gives CSAREMVGVNSWTEAFF.

This clonotype was detected ten times or more. This chain connects TRBV20-1 to TRBJ2-7; 11 bases align to TRBD1. Trimming took 2 bases from V and 4 from J; bases not matched to a gene: 4. Germline loops: CDR1 DFQATT, CDR2 SNEGSKA (reference sequence). This CDR3 contains 14 residues. The CDR3 is CSARPGQGVYEQYF. Written as DNA, the CDR3 is TGCAGTGCTAGACCGGGACAGGGGGTATACGAGCAGTACTTC.

This clonotype showed up many times. The chain recombines TRBV6-1 with TRBJ2-4; 7 bases align to TRBD2. The CDR3 totals 15 residues. Germline V gene sequence: CDR1 MNHNS, CDR2 SASEGT. Trimming cost V 7 bases and J 0 bases; bases outside gene matches: 6. This CDR3 reads CASTTGREAKNIQYF. CDR3 DNA: TGTGCCAGCACCACGGGGAGGGAAGCCAAAAACATTCAGTACTTC.